Following are 15 T cell receptor beta chains from one sample sequenced in a study of blood T cells in healthy people across ages. Primers used in a second PCR of about 6 to 11 cycles were a sample-barcoded 5' primer and a J-beta primer mix. TCRdb ran MiXCR on the 5' RACE reads and lists one entry per CDR3 protein. The table lists 1.4 million to 1.5 million distinct CDR3 sequences, roughly 40% of them singletons. Sequencing was done on a sample of blood. The receptors were sampled from a woman aged 18-29 years in good health.

The rearrangement links TRBV3-1 to TRBJ2-1; D unresolved. The DNA end is a closer match to TRBJ2-7, so the J assignment may be wrong. The CDR3 has 19 residues. From germline, CDR1 is LGHDT and CDR2 YNNKEL (reference sequence). The CDR3 region has the DNA TGTGCCAGCAGCCAAGAAAATTTGGGCCTAGGACCCTACTACAATGAGCAGTACTTC. Residues: CASSQENLGLGPYYNEQYF.

This chain links TRBV10-3 with TRBJ1-5; D is ambiguous. The CDR3 loop spans 16 amino acids. Germline assignment: CDR1 ENHRY and CDR2 SYGVKD. Trimming removed 0 bases at V and 4 bases at J, with 13 bases between. CDR3: CAISESWLQGNQPQHF. CDR3 sequence (DNA): TGTGCCATCAGTGAGTCGTGGCTCCAAGGTAATCAGCCCCAGCATTTT.

V and J are TRBV14 and TRBJ2-5; unclear D gene. The V gene lost 3 bases and the J gene lost 5 bases, with 13 bases spanning the gap. The CDR3 consists of 14 residues. Looked up from germline, CDR1 is SGHDN and CDR2 is FVKESK. CDR3 DNA: TGTGCCAGCAGCCAGGCCTCCTGGCAGGAGACCCAGTACTTC. This sequence encodes CASSQASWQETQYF.

About this clonotype: A junction boundary mismatches the germline segment, possibly from a read error. The J gene is TRBJ2-3, the V gene TRBV29-1, with a possible D match to TRBD1 (6 bases). Germline V gene sequence: CDR1 SQVTM, CDR2 ANQGSEA. This CDR3 spans 14 amino acids. The CDR3 spells CSVGVGRGTETQYF. The CDR3 region has the DNA TGCAGCGTTGGGGTTGGCAGGGGCACAGAGACGCAGTATTTT.

This sequence joins TRBV11-2 and TRBJ2-3; D tentatively reads TRBD1 or TRBD2 (5 bases each). The CDR3 has 16 amino acids. Germline values: CDR1 SGHAT, CDR2 FQNNGV. Trimming took 0 bases from V and 7 from J, leaving 17 bases between them. CDR3: CASSLDSEGQGNTQYF. In DNA form, the CDR3 reads TGTGCCAGCAGCTTAGATTCAGAGGGTCAGGGAAATACGCAGTATTTT.

Note on this clonotype: With a much larger clone just one base away, this may be a read error. The CDR3: CAISLVSGRSTDTQYF. The DNA of the CDR3 is TGTGCCATCAGCTTAGTGAGCGGGAGGAGCACAGATACGCAGTATTTT. The chain carries TRBV7-2 and TRBJ2-3, with 9 bases matching TRBD2. CDR1 is SGHTA and CDR2 is FQGNSA in the germline V gene. CDR3 length: 16 residues.

The rearrangement uses TRBV5-1 and TRBJ1-6; no reliable D call. There are 17 residues in the CDR3. Germline CDR1 is SGHRS and CDR2 is YFSETQ. The germline V and J ends were trimmed by 5 bases and 10 bases, with 25 bases remaining between them. The CDR3 sequence: CASSLEARMASGSPLHF. The CDR3 DNA reads TGCGCCAGCAGTCTAGAAGCCAGGATGGCATCTGGCTCACCCCTCCACTTT.

This clonotype appeared a few times. This chain links TRBV6-1 with TRBJ1-2, with D hard to call. Per the germline V gene, CDR1 is MNHNS and CDR2 is SASEGT. CDR3 length: 12 residues. V lost 10 bases and J lost 3, with 12 bases in between. CDR3 sequence: CAISRGDYGYTF. CDR3 in DNA: TGTGCCATCTCTCGGGGTGACTATGGCTACACCTTC.

J is TRBJ1-2 and V is TRBV21-1. TRBV21-1 is listed as a pseudogene. The CDR3 length is 19 residues. The CDR3 here is CASSKINSQLDSDRYGYTF. The CDR3 bases are TGTGCCAGCAGCAAAATCAACTCCCAATTGGACTCGGATCGGTATGGCTACACCTTC.

This clonotype appeared a few times. The chain is built from TRBV4-2 and TRBJ2-7; 8 bases map to TRBD2. CDR1 and CDR2 from the germline V gene are LGHNA and YNFKEQ. Trimming removed 1 base from V and 2 bases from J; junction bases left unmatched: 7. The CDR3 runs 16 residues. For the CDR3, the DNA is TGTGCCAGCAGCCAAGTGGGTAGCGGGGATCCCTACGAGCAGTACTTC. Translation gives CASSQVGSGDPYEQYF.

This chain joins TRBV6-5 and TRBJ2-5; TRBD2 matches 7 bases. V lost 2 bases and J lost 13; bases outside the gene matches: 13. The CDR3 covers 14 residues. CDR1 and CDR2 from the germline V gene are MNHEY and SVGAGI. The CDR3 region is CASSYGGRGYERYF. The CDR3 bases are TGTGCCAGCAGTTACGGCGGGAGAGGGTACGAGCGGTACTTC.

The V and J genes are TRBV7-8 and TRBJ2-3, with a possible D match to TRBD1 (5 bases). Germline values: CDR1 SGHVS, CDR2 FQNEAQ. Trimming removed 1 base from V and 6 bases from J, with 20 bases in between. The CDR3 is 17 amino acids. CDR3 nucleotide sequence: TGTGCCAGCAGCTTAGTTTCTGTTGGGCAGGGCGTCGATACGCAGTATTTT. It is translated as CASSLVSVGQGVDTQYF.

This sequence joins TRBV5-4 and TRBJ2-7, with 10 nucleotides matching TRBD2. Germline assignment: CDR1 SGHNT and CDR2 YYREEE (reference sequence). V trimming: 4 bases; J trimming: 7 bases; junction bases outside the gene matches: 8. The CDR3 loop spans 14 amino acids. The CDR3 sequence is CASSRTSGYQEQYF. CDR3 coding DNA: TGTGCCAGCAGCAGGACTAGCGGATATCAGGAGCAGTACTTC.

This clonotype has a single count. This chain joins TRBV6-2 or TRBV6-3 and TRBJ2-1, with D possibly TRBD2 on 5 matching bases. V was cut by 2 bases and J by 0 bases, with 17 bases left in between. The germline gives CDR1 MNHEY, CDR2 SVGEGT. CDR3 length equals 18 residues. CDR3: CASSYHRTGPSSYNEQFF. CDR3 DNA sequence: TGTGCCAGCAGTTACCACCGGACTGGACCAAGCTCCTACAATGAGCAGTTCTTC.

This clonotype was seen more than once but under ten times. The J gene is TRBJ2-3, the V gene TRBV7-2; TRBD2 matches 7 bases. Germline values: CDR1 SGHTA, CDR2 FQGNSA. V was pared by 1 base and J by 2 bases, with 6 bases of the junction left unmatched. The CDR3 is made up of 16 amino acids. The CDR3 region is CASSLVSGGVTDTQYF. CDR3 in DNA: TGTGCCAGCAGCTTAGTTTCGGGGGGTGTCACAGATACGCAGTATTTT.